This TCR beta chain was identified during a study of cytomegalovirus exposure and HLA in healthy donors. Whole-study context: Across some 400 genotyped donors, around 82% landed in the Caucasian-associated ancestry cluster.

Amplification used 60 Vbeta primers and 13 Jbeta primers. Sequencing was performed with immunoSEQ multiplex PCR; in TCRdb, only in-frame clones are kept and a portion is missing. The sample carries 100,000 to 130,000 clones, 74% recorded once. Findings and caveats of the study: TRBV6-2, TRBV6-3 and some other V segments were excluded as indistinguishable.

From germline, CDR1 is LGHNA and CDR2 YSLEER. The V segment lost 1 base and the J segment 9 bases; nucleotides outside the gene matches: 2. This CDR3 region has 13 residues. Details on this clone: Its matching antigen is unknown.

The donors, nominally healthy at sampling, likely had unrecorded immune exposures. The genes are TRBV4-3 and TRBJ2-5; TRBD1 matches at 10 bases. Sequencing was performed on PBMCs. The TCR was taken from a woman in her thirties or forties in good health and CMV-seropositive. CDR3 in amino acids: CASSQGDRGPQYF. As DNA, the CDR3 is TGCGCCAGCAGCCAAGGGGACAGGGGCCCCCAGTACTTC.